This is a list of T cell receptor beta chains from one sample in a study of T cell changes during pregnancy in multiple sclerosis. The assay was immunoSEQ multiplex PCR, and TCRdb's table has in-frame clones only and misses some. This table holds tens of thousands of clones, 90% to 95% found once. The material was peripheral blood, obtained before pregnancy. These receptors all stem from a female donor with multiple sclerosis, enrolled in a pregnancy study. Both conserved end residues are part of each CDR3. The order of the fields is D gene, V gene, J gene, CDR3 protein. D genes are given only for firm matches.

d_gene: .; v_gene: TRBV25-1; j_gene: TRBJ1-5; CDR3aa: CASSPGGGENQPQHF
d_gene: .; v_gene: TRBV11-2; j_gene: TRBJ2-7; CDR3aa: CASSLTGPAYEQYF
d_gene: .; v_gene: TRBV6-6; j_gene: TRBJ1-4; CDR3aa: CASSYTGGAYEKLFF
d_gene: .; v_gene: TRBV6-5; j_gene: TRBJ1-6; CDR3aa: CASSYSGGAPLHF
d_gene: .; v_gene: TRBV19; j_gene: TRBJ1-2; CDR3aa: CASSIGGRGYGYTF
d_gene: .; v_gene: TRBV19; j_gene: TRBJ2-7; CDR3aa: CASSNQGIRPYEQYF
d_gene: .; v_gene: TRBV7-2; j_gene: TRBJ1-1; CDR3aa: CASSLGGAGLNTEAFF
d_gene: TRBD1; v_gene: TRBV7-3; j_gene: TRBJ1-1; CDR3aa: CASSLTGQTNTEAFF
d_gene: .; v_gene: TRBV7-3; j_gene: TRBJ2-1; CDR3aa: CASMGQGGIINEQFF
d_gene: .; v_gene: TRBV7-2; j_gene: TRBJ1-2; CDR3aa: CASSLGSTEQGANYGYTF
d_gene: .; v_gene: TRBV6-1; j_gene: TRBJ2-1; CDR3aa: CASTRPTNNEQFF
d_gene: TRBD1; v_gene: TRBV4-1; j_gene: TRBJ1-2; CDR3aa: CASSHQDPGTDFHYGYTF
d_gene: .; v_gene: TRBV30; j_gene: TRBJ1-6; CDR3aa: CAWDLRTGSGSSPLHF
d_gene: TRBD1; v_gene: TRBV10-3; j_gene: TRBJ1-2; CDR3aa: CATRGTGTFSGYTF
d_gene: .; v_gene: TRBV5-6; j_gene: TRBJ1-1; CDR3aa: CASSSIRGRGTEAFF
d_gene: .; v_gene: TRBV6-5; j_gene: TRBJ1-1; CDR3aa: CASSSGQLNTEAFF
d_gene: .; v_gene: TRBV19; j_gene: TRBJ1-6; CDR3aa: CASSIGSGSPLHF
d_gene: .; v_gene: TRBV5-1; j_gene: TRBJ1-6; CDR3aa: CASSALRATDNSPLHF
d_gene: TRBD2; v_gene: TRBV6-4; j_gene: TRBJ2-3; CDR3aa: CASSLAGGESDTQYF
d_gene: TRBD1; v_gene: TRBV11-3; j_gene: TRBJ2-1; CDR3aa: CASSSGQGNNEQFF
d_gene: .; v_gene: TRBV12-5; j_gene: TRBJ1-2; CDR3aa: CASGLDGLYGYTF
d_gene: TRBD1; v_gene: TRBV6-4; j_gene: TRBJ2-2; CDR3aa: CASSGDRDTGELFF
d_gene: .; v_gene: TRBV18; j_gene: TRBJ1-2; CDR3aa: CASSPPVRVDYGYTF
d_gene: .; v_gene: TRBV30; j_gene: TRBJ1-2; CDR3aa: CAWKGDAYYGYTF
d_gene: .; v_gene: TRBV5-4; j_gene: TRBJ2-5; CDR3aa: CASSFETGRKTQYF
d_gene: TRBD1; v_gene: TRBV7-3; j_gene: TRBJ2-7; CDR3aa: CASSLGQGGEQYF
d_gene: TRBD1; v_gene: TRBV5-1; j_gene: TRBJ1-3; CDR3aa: CASRLGRSTGAGNTIYF
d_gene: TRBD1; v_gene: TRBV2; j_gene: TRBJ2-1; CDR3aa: CASKEDRDPYNEQFF
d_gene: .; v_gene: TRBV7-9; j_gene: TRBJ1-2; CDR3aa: CASSFLGGRVQANYGYTF
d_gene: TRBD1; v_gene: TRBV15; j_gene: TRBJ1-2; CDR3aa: CATSRRTGGIQGYTF
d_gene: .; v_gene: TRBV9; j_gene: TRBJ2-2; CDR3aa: CASSGLLANTGELFF
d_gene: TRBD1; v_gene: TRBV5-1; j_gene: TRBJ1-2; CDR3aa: CASSSQGAIGYTF
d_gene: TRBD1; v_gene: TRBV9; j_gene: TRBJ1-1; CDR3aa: CASSVSVTGDTEAFF